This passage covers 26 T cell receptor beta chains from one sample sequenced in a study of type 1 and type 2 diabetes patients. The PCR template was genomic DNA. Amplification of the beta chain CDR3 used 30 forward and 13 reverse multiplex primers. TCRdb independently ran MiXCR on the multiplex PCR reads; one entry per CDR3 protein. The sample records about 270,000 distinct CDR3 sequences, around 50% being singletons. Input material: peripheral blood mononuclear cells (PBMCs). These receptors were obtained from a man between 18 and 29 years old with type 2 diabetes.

CDR3 nucleotide sequence: TGTGCCAGCAGCCTCAGGGTAACTGGGGCCAACGTCCTGACTTTC. Translation gives CASSLRVTGANVLTF. The rearrangement joins TRBV11-2 to TRBJ2-6; D might be TRBD1 (5 bases). V lost 5 bases and J 2 bases, leaving 10 bases between the germline ends. Germline V CDR1 and CDR2: SGHAT, FQNNGV. This CDR3 region has 15 residues.

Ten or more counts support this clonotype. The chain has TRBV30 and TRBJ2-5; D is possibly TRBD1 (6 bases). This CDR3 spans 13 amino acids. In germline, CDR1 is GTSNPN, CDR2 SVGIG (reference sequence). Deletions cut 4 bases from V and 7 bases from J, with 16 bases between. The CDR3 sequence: CAWTARGLGTQYF. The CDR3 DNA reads TGTGCCTGGACGGCCAGGGGTCTAGGGACCCAGTACTTC.

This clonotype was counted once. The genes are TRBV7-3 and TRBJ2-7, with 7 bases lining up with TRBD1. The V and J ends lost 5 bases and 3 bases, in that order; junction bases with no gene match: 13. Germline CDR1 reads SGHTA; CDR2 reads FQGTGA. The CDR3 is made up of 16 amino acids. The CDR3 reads CASSKGQDINYYEQYF. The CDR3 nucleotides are TGTGCCAGCAGCAAAGGACAGGACATAAATTACTACGAGCAGTACTTC.

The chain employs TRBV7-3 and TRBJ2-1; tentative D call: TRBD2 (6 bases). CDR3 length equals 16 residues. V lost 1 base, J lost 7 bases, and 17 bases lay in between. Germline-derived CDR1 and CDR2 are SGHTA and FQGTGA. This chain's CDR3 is CASSLNRVGGANEQFF. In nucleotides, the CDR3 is TGTGCCAGCAGCTTAAATAGGGTTGGCGGGGCAAATGAGCAGTTCTTC.

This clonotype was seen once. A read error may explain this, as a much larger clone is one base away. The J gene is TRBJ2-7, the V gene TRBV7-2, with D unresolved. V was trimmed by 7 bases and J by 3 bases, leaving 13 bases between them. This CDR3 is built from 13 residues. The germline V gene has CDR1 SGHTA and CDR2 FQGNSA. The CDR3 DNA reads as TGTGCCAGCACCTTGGCGGTAGGCTACGAGCAGTACTTC. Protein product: CASTLAVGYEQYF.

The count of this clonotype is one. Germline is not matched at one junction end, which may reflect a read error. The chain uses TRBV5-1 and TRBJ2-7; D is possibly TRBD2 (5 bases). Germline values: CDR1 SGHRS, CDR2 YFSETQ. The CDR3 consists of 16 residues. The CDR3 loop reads CASSLGAAAISYEQCF. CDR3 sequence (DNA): TGCGCCAGCAGCTTGGGGGCAGCGGCCATCTCCTACGAGCAGTGCTTC.

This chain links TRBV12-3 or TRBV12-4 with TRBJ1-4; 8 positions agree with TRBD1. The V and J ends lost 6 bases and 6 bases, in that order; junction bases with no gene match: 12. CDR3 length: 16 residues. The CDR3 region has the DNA TGTGCCAGCAGCCGACCGACAGGGGCGGAGGATGAAAAACTGTTTTTT. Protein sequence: CASSRPTGAEDEKLFF.

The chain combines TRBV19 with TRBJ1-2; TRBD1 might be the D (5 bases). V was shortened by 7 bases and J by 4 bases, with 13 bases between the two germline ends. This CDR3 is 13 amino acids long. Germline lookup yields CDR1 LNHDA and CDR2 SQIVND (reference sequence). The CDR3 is CASTPQAFYGYTF. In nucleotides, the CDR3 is TGTGCCAGTACCCCACAGGCTTTCTATGGCTACACCTTC.

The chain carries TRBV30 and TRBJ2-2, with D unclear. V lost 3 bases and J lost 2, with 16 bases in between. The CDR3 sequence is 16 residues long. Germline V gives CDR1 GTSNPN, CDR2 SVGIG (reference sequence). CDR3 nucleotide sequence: TGTGCCTGGAGGGGGTGGGCGGCTGGAAACACCGGGGAGCTGTTTTTT. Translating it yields CAWRGWAAGNTGELFF.

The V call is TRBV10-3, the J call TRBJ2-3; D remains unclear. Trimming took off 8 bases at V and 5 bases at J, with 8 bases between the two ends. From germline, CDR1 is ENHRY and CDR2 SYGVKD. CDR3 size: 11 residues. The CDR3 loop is CAISSKDTQYF. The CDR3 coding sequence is TGTGCCATCTCATCGAAAGATACGCAGTATTTT.

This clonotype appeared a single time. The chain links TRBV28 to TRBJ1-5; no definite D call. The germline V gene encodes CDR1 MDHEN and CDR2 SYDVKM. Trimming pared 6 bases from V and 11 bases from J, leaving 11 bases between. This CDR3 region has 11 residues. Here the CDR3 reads CASSLGLAQHF. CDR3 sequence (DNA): TGTGCCAGCAGCTTAGGTTTGGCCCAGCATTTT. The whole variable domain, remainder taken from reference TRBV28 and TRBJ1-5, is DVKVTQSSRYLVKRTGEKVFLECVQDMDHENMFWYRQDPGLGLRLIYFSYDVKMKEKGDIPEGYSVSREKKERFSLILESASTNQTSMYLCASSLGLAQHFGDGTRLSIL.

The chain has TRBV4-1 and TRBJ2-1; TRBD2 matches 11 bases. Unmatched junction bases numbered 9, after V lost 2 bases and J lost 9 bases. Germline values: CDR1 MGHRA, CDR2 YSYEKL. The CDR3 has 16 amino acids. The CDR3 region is CASSQPTSGRLGEQFF. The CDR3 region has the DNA TGCGCCAGCAGCCAACCTACTAGCGGGAGATTGGGTGAGCAGTTCTTC.

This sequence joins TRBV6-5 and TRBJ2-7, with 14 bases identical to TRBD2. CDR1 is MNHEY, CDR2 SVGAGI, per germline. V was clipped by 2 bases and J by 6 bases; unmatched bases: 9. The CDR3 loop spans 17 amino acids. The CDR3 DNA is TGTGCCAGCAGTTACAGCTGGACTAGCGGGAGGCGAGGCGAGCAGTACTTC. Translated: CASSYSWTSGRRGEQYF.

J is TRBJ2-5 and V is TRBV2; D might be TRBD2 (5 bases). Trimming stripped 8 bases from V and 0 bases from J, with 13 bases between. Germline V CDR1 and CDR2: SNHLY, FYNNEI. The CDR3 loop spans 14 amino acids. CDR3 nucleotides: TGTGCCAGCCAACCGAGGGCGTACCAAGAGACCCAGTACTTC. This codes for CASQPRAYQETQYF.

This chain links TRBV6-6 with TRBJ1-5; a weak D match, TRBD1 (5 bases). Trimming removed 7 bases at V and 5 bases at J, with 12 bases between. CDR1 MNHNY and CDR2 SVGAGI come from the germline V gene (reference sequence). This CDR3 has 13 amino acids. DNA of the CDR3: TGTGCCAGCACGACAGCCATCCATCAGCCCCAGCATTTT. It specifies CASTTAIHQPQHF.

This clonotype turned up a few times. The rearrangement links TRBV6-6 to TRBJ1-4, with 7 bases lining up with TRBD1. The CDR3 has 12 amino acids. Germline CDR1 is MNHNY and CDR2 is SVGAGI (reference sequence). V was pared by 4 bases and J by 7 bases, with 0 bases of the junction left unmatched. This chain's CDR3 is CASSWTGEKLFF. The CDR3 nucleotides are TGTGCCAGCAGTTGGACAGGTGAAAAACTGTTTTTT.

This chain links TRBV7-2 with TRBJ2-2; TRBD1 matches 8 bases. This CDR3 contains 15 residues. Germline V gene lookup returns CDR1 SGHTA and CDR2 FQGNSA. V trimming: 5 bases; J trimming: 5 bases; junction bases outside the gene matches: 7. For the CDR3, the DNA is TGTGCCAGCAGCATGGACAGGGATCTTACCGGGGAGCTGTTTTTT. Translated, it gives CASSMDRDLTGELFF.

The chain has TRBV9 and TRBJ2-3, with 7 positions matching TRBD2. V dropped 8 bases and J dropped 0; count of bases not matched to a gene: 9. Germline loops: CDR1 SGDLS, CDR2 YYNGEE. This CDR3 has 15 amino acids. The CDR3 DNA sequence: TGTGCCAGGGTGGACTTGGGGGGGAGCACAGATACGCAGTATTTT. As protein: CARVDLGGSTDTQYF.

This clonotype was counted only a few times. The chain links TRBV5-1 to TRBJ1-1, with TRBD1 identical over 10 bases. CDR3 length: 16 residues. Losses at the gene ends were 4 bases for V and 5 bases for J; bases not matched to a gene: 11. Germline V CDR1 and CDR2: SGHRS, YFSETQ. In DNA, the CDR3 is TGCGCCAGCAGCCCGACGTCCGGGACAGGGGATACTGAAGCTTTCTTT. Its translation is CASSPTSGTGDTEAFF.

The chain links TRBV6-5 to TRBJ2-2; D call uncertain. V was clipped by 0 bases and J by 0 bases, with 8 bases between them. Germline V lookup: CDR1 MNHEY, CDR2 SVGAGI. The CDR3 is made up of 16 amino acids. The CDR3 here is CASSYSTETNTGELFF. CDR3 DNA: TGTGCCAGCAGTTACTCGACGGAGACGAACACCGGGGAGCTGTTTTTT.

The CDR3 protein is CAGGTGGLGANVLTF. Here the CDR3 DNA reads TGTGCCGGCGGGACAGGGGGTTTGGGGGCCAACGTCCTGACTTTC. V gene TRBV19 combines with J gene TRBJ2-6; 11 positions agree with TRBD1. This CDR3 has 15 amino acids. Trimming at V came to 11 bases and at J to 4 bases, leaving 7 bases not matched to a gene. Germline V gene sequence: CDR1 LNHDA, CDR2 SQIVND (reference sequence).

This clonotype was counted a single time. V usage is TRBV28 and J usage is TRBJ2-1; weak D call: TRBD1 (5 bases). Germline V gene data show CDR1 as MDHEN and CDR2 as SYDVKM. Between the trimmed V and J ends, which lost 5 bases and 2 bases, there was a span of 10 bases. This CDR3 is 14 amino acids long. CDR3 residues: CASSQGDAYNEQFF. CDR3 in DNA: TGTGCCAGCAGTCAAGGGGATGCCTACAATGAGCAGTTCTTC.

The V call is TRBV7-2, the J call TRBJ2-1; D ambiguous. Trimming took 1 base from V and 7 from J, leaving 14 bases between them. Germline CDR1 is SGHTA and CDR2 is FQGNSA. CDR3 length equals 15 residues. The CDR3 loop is CASSLVGKRMNEQFF. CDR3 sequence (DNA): TGTGCCAGCAGCTTAGTAGGGAAAAGGATGAATGAGCAGTTCTTC.

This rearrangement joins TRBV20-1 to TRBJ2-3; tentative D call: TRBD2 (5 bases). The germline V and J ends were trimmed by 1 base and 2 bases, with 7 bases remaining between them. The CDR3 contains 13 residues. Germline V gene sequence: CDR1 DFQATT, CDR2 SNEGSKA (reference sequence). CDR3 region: CSARAGYTDTQYF. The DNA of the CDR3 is TGCAGTGCTAGAGCGGGGTACACAGATACGCAGTATTTT.

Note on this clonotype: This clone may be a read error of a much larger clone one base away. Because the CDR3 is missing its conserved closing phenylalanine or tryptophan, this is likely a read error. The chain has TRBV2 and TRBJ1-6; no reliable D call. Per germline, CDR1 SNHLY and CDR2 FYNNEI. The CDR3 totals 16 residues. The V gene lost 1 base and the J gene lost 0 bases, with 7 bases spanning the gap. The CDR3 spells CASSEGRSSYNSPLHL. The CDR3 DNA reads TGTGCCAGCAGTGAAGGTCGGAGCTCCTATAATTCACCCCTCCACCTT.

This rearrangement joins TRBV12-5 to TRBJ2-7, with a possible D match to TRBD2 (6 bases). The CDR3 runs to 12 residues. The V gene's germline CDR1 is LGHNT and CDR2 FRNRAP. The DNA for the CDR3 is TGTGCCAGCGGGCAAGTAGCCTACGAGCAGTACTTC. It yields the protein CASGQVAYEQYF.